What follows are 14 T cell receptor beta chains derived from one specimen sequenced in a study of spatial heterogeneity in lung cancer. From the 5' RACE reads, TCRdb called clonotypes with MiXCR, one entry per CDR3 protein. This sample has over 45,000 distinct CDR3 sequences, with 12% found just once. Stated time point: blood at routine non-recurrence follow-up after resection. The material was PBMCs, obtained at follow-up. All receptors derive from a male donor with early-stage non-small cell lung cancer.

This clonotype was detected many times. The rearrangement joins TRBV20-1 to TRBJ2-4; D is ambiguous. Germline assignment: CDR1 DFQATT and CDR2 SNEGSKA (reference sequence). CDR3 length: 16 residues. V lost 3 bases and J lost 0, with 15 bases in between. CDR3 sequence (DNA): TGCAGTGCTAGGTTTCGACACCTTCTAGCCAAAAACATTCAGTACTTC. This translates into CSARFRHLLAKNIQYF.

This clonotype was detected many times. This chain links TRBV2 with TRBJ2-5; D is uncertain. Trimming took off 3 bases at V and 2 bases at J, with 7 bases between the two ends. Germline V gene lookup returns CDR1 SNHLY and CDR2 FYNNEI. The CDR3 loop spans 13 amino acids. In DNA form, the CDR3 reads TGTGCCAGCAGTGAGGAGACGCAAGAGACCCAGTACTTC. Translating it yields CASSEETQETQYF.

This clonotype was observed many times. The chain combines TRBV7-2 with TRBJ2-3; D is perhaps TRBD1 or TRBD2 (5 bases each). Germline loops: CDR1 SGHTA, CDR2 FQGNSA. The CDR3 loop spans 14 amino acids. Trimming took 4 bases from V and 5 from J, leaving 13 bases between them. CDR3 sequence: CASSWVGAGDTQYF. The CDR3, as DNA: TGTGCCAGCAGCTGGGTAGGGGCGGGAGATACGCAGTATTTT.

CDR3 loop: CASSVEGLNTEAFF. CDR3 in DNA: TGTGCCAGCAGTGTGGAGGGACTGAACACTGAAGCTTTCTTT. The J gene is TRBJ1-1, the V gene TRBV2; the D gene is possibly TRBD1 (5 bases). The CDR3 has 14 residues. V was pared by 4 bases and J by 0 bases, with 9 bases between. Germline V lookup: CDR1 SNHLY, CDR2 FYNNEI.

This clonotype was detected ten times or more. This chain links TRBV9 with TRBJ1-2; D is possibly TRBD1 (5 bases). Trimming removed 4 bases at V and 4 bases at J, with 17 bases between. Germline CDR1 reads SGDLS; CDR2 reads YYNGEE. This CDR3 has 15 residues. The chain's CDR3 is CASSFGAAESYGYTF. For the CDR3, the DNA is TGTGCCAGCAGCTTTGGGGCAGCCGAGAGCTATGGCTACACCTTC.

The chain couples TRBV5-4 to TRBJ2-6; TRBD1 might be the D (5 bases). This CDR3 spans 15 amino acids. Per the germline V gene, CDR1 is SGHNT and CDR2 is YYREEE (reference sequence). With 4 bases removed from V and 3 bases from J, the gap between germline ends came to 11 bases. CDR3 nucleotide sequence: TGTGCCAGCAGCAACAGGTTTCTTGGGGCCAACGTCCTGACTTTC. It specifies CASSNRFLGANVLTF.

The table lists this clonotype with a few counts. This chain uses TRBV9 with TRBJ2-3; no clear D. The CDR3 spans 15 residues. With 0 bases removed from V and 2 bases from J, the gap between germline ends came to 10 bases. Germline V gives CDR1 SGDLS, CDR2 YYNGEE. CDR3 coding DNA: TGTGCCAGCAGCGTAGCTCCAGTGCCCACAGATACGCAGTATTTT. As protein: CASSVAPVPTDTQYF.

This clonotype appeared many times. The rearrangement uses TRBV20-1 and TRBJ2-1; 9 bases align to TRBD2. From germline, CDR1 is DFQATT and CDR2 SNEGSKA (reference sequence). V dropped 3 bases and J dropped 4; count of bases not matched to a gene: 4. This CDR3 has 14 amino acids. This CDR3 reads CSASAGGPYNEQFF. CDR3 sequence (DNA): TGCAGTGCTAGTGCGGGAGGGCCTTACAATGAGCAGTTCTTC.

In its sample, this clonotype was seen many times. The J gene is TRBJ1-2, the V gene TRBV10-3; 8 bases match TRBD1. V was pared by 10 bases and J by 6 bases, with 13 bases of the junction left unmatched. Germline values: CDR1 ENHRY, CDR2 SYGVKD. This CDR3 comprises 14 residues. CDR3: CATGQGLRDHGYTF. CDR3 nucleotides: TGTGCCACTGGACAGGGTCTGAGGGATCATGGCTACACCTTC.

This clonotype was counted only a few times. The chain recombines TRBV10-3 with TRBJ2-5; D may be TRBD2 (6 bases). V lost 10 bases and J 4 bases, leaving 16 bases between the germline ends. The length of the CDR3 is 13 residues. The germline CDR1 and CDR2 sequences are ENHRY and SYGVKD. The CDR3 spells CATKAEGRETQYF. In DNA form, the CDR3 reads TGTGCCACAAAGGCGGAGGGTAGAGAGACCCAGTACTTC.

V is TRBV14 and J is TRBJ1-1; D might be TRBD1 (5 bases). The germline V gene has CDR1 SGHDN and CDR2 FVKESK. This CDR3 contains 13 residues. Trimming pared 2 bases from V and 1 base from J, leaving 5 bases between. The CDR3 nucleotides read TGTGCCAGCAGCCAACAGGGGAACACTGAAGCTTTCTTT. It encodes CASSQQGNTEAFF.

This clonotype appeared many times. The chain joins TRBV4-3 to TRBJ2-1; no reliable D call. Germline V lookup: CDR1 LGHNA, CDR2 YSLEER. V was cut by 0 bases and J by 1 base, with 13 bases left in between. The CDR3 spans 17 residues. The CDR3 loop is CASSQDHSVPSYNEQFF. CDR3 nucleotide sequence: TGCGCCAGCAGCCAAGACCACTCAGTACCGTCCTACAATGAGCAGTTCTTC.

This clonotype was seen ten or more times. This sequence joins TRBV10-3 and TRBJ1-2, with D possibly being TRBD1 (5 bases). The CDR3 sequence is 15 residues long. V lost 10 bases, J lost 6 bases, and 24 bases lay in between. Germline V gives CDR1 ENHRY, CDR2 SYGVKD. CDR3 residues: CATYQKGQQGNGYTF. The DNA for the CDR3 is TGTGCCACTTACCAGAAGGGGCAGCAAGGAAATGGCTACACCTTC.

This chain connects TRBV6-2 or TRBV6-3 to TRBJ1-5, with D possibly being TRBD1 (6 bases). The CDR3 has 13 residues. The V gene's germline CDR1 is MNHEY and CDR2 SVGEGT. Trimming pared 7 bases from V and 5 bases from J, leaving 12 bases between. CDR3 coding DNA: TGTGCCAGCACCTGGGACACTTATCAGCCCCAGCATTTT. As protein: CASTWDTYQPQHF.